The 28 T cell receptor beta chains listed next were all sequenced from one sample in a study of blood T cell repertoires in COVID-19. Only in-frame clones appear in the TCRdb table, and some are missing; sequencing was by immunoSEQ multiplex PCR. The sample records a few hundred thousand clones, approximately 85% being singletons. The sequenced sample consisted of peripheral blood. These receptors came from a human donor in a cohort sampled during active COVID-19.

The CDR3 nucleotides read TGTGCCAGCAGTTCAGACGGGGGGCGAGAAAAACTGTTTTTT. Amino acids: CASSSDGGREKLFF. J is TRBJ1-4 and V is TRBV2, with D possibly matching TRBD1 (6 bases). CDR3 length equals 14 residues. Germline CDR1 reads SNHLY; CDR2 reads FYNNEI. Trimming shortened V by 5 bases and J by 8 bases, and 15 bases separated the two germline ends.

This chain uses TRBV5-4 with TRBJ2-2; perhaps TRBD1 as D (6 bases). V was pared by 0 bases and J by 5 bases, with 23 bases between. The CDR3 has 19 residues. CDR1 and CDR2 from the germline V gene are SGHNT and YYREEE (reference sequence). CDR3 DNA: TGTGCCAGCAGCTTGGCCCTATCACCACAGGGCATATTTACCGGGGAGCTGTTTTTT. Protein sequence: CASSLALSPQGIFTGELFF.

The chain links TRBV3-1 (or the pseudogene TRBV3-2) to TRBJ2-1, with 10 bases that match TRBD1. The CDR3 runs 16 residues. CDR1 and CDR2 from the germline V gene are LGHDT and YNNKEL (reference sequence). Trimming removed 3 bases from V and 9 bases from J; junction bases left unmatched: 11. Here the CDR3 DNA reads TGTGCCAGCAGCCAGATTGTGGAGACAGGGGGCCCTGAGCAGTTCTTC. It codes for CASSQIVETGGPEQFF.

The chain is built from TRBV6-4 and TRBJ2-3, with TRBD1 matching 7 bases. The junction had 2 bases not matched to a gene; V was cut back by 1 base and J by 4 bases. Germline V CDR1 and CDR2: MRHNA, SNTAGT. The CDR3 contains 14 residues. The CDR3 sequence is CASSDLGGSDTQYF. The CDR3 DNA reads TGTGCCAGCAGTGACTTAGGGGGCTCAGATACGCAGTATTTT.

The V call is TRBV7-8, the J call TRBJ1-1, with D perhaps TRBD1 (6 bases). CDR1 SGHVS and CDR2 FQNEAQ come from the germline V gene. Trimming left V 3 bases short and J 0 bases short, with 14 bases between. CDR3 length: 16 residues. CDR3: CASSFRGGGLNTEAFF. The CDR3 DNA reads TGTGCCAGCAGCTTCCGGGGAGGGGGGTTGAACACTGAAGCTTTCTTT.

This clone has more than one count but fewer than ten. In nucleotides, the CDR3 is TGTGCCAGCAGTTACAGTACAGCCTACGAGCAGTACTTC. The encoded protein is CASSYSTAYEQYF. V usage is TRBV6-5 and J usage is TRBJ2-7, with no clear D. The V end lost 2 bases, the J end lost 2 bases, and 7 bases lay between the germline ends. CDR3 length: 13 residues. Germline values: CDR1 MNHEY, CDR2 SVGAGI.

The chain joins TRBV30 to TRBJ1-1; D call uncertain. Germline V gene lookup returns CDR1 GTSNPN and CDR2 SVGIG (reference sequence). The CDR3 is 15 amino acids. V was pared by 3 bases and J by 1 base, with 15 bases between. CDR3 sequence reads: CAWRVNLVGNTEAFF. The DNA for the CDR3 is TGTGCCTGGAGGGTAAACTTAGTCGGGAACACTGAAGCTTTCTTT.

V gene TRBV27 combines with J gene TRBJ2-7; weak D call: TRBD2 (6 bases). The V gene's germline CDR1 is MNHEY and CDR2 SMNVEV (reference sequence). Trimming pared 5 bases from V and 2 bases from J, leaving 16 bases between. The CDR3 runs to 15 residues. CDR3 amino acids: CASSPWREDPYEQYF. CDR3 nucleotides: TGTGCCAGCAGTCCCTGGAGGGAGGACCCCTACGAGCAGTACTTC.

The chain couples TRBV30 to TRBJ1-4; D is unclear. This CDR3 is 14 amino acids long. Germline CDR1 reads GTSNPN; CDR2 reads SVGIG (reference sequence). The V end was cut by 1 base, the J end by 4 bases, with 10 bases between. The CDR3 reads CAWSDRLDNEKLFF. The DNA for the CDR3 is TGTGCCTGGAGTGACCGGTTAGATAATGAAAAACTGTTTTTT.

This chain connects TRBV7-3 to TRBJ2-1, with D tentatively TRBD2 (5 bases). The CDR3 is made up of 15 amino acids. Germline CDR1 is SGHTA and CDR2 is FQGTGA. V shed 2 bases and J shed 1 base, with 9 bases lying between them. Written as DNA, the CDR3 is TGTGCCAGCAGCTTATCCGGGGATTCCTACAATGAGCAGTTCTTC. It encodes CASSLSGDSYNEQFF.

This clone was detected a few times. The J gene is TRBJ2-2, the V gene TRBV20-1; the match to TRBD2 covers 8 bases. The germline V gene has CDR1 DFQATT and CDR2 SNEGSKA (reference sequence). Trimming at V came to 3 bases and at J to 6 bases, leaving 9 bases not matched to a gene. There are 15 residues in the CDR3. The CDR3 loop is CSASLGGGSPGELFF. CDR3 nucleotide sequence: TGCAGTGCTAGTCTTGGCGGGGGGTCCCCCGGGGAGCTGTTTTTT.

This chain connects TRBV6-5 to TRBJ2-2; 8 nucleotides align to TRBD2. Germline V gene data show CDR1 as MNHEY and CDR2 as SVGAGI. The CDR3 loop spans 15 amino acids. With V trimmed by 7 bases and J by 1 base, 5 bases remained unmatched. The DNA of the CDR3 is TGTGCCAGCAATCGCGGGGGGCAGAACACCGGGGAGCTGTTTTTT. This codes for CASNRGGQNTGELFF.

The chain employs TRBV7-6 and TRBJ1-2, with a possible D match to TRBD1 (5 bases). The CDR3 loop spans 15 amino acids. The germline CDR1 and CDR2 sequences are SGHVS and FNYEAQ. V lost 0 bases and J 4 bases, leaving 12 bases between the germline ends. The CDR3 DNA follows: TGTGCCAGCAGCTTAGCGACTCAGGGCCCCTATGGCTACACCTTC. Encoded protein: CASSLATQGPYGYTF.

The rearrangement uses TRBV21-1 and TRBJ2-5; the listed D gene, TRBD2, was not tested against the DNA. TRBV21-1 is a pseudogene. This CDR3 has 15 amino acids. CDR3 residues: CASSKEGSGNWVQYF. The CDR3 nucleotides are TGTGCCAGCAGCAAAGAAGGTTCGGGGAACTGGGTCCAGTACTTC.

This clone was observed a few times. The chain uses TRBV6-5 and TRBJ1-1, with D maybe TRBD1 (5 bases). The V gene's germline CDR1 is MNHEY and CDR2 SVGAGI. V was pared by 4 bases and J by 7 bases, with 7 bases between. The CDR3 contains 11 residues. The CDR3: CASSLGDEAFF. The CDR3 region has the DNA TGTGCCAGCAGTTTAGGGGATGAAGCTTTCTTT.

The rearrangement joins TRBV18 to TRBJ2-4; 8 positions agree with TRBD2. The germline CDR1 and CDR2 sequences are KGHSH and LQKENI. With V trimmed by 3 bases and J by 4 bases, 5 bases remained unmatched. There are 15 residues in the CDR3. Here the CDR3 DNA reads TGTGCCAGCTCACCCATTACTAGCGGTAAAAACATTCAGTACTTC. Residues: CASSPITSGKNIQYF.

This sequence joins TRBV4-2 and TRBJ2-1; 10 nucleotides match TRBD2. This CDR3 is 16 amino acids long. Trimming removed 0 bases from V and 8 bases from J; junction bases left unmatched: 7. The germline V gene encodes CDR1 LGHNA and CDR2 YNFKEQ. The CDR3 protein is CASSQDLSGGAHEQFF. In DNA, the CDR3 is TGTGCCAGCAGCCAAGATTTGAGCGGGGGGGCGCATGAGCAGTTCTTC.

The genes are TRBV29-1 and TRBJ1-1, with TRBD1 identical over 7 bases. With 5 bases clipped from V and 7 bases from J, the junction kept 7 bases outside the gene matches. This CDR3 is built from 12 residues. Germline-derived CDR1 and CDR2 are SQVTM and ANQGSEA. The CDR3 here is CSVPTGALEAFF. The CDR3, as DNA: TGCAGCGTTCCTACAGGGGCCCTTGAAGCTTTCTTT.

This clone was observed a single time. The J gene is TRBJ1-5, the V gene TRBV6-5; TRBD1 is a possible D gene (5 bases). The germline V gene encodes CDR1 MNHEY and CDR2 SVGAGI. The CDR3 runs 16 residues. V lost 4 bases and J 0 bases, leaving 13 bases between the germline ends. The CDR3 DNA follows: TGTGCCAGCAGTTCCTCGACAGAGAGTAGCAATCAGCCCCAGCATTTT. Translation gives CASSSSTESSNQPQHF.

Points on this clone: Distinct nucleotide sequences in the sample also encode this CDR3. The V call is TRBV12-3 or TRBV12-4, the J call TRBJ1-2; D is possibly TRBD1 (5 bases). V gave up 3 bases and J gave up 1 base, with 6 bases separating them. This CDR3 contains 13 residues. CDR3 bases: TGTGCCAGCAGTTTCCAGGGTAACTATGGCTACACCTTC. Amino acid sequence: CASSFQGNYGYTF.

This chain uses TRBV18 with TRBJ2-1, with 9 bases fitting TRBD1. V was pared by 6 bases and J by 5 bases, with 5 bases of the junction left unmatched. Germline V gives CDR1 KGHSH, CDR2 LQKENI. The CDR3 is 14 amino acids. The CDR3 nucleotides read TGTGCCAGCTCGGAACAGGGGGCGGACAATGAGCAGTTCTTC. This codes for CASSEQGADNEQFF.

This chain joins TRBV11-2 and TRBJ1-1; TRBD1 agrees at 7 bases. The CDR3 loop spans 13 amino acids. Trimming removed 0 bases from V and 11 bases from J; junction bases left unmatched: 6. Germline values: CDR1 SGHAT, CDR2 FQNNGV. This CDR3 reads CASSLEEDRAAFF. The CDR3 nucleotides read TGTGCCAGCAGCTTAGAGGAAGACAGGGCGGCTTTCTTT.

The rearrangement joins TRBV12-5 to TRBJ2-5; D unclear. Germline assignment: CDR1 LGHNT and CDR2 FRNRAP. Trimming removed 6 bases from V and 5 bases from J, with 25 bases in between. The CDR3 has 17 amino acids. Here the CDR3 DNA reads TGTGCTAGTGGGTTCCATGCGGCAGAAAGGTTAACGGAGACCCAGTACTTC. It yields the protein CASGFHAAERLTETQYF.

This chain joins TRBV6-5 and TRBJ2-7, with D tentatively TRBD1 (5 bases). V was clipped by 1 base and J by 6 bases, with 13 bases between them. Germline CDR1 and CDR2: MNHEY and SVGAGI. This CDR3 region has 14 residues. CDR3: CASSYLKGESEQYF. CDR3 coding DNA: TGTGCCAGCAGTTACTTAAAAGGGGAATCCGAGCAGTACTTC.

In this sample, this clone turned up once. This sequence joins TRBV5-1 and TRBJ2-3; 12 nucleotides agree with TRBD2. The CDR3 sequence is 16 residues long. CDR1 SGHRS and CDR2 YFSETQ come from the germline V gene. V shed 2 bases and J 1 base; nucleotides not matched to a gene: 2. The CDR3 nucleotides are TGCGCCAGCAGCTTATCTAGCGGGGGGGGCACAGATACGCAGTATTTT. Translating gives CASSLSSGGGTDTQYF.

The CDR3 DNA is TGTGCCAGCAGTTACAGGGGCCACGAGCAGTACTTC. The encoded protein is CASSYRGHEQYF. This rearrangement joins TRBV6-6 to TRBJ2-7, with D possibly TRBD1 on 5 matching bases. CDR3 length: 12 amino acids. The germline gives CDR1 MNHNY, CDR2 SVGAGI (reference sequence). V lost 2 bases and J 5 bases, leaving 7 bases between the germline ends.

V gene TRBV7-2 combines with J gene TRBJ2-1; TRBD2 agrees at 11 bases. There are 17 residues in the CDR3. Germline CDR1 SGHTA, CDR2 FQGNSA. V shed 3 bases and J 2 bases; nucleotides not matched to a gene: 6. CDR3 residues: CASSFYLTSGAYNEQFF. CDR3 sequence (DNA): TGTGCCAGCAGCTTCTACCTGACTAGCGGGGCCTACAATGAGCAGTTCTTC.

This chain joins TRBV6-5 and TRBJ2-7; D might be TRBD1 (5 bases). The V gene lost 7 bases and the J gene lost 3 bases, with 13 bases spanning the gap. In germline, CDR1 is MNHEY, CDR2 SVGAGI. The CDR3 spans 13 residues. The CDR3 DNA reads TGTGCCAGCACGGGCAGGGTGAGCTACGAGCAGTACTTC. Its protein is CASTGRVSYEQYF.